These T cell receptor beta chains were read from a single sample in a study of blood T cell repertoires in COVID-19. The protocol was immunoSEQ multiplex PCR, while the TCRdb copy is restricted to in-frame clones and leaves out a portion. The sample consists of 140,000 or so clones, roughly 77% of them appearing once. The sequenced material came from peripheral blood. These receptor sequences come from a woman aged 70-85 years with COVID-19, enrolled during active disease. CDR3s include the opening cysteine and the closing phenylalanine or tryptophan. A D gene is named only where the DNA matches it firmly. Only part of the rows carry a size: once, few, many, or a class if the clone is expanded.

>-|TRBJ2-3|TRBV5-1|-
CASSIWDSQAADTQYF
TGCGCCAGCAGCATATGGGACTCCCAAGCTGCAGATACGCAGTATTTT
>-|TRBJ2-3|TRBV5-1|-
CASSLYGTDTQYF
TGCGCCAGCAGCCTCTACGGCACAGATACGCAGTATTTT
>TRBD1|TRBJ1-6|TRBV3-1/TRBV3-2|once
CASSHLVEGAGPLHF
TGTGCCAGCAGCCACTTAGTGGAGGGGGCGGGACCCCTCCACTTT
>TRBD1|TRBJ1-2|TRBV5-1|-
CASSLGDRGYGYTF
TGCGCCAGCAGCTTGGGGGACAGGGGATATGGCTACACCTTC
>-|TRBJ2-5|TRBV30|-
CAWSLDGKETQYF
TGTGCCTGGAGTCTAGACGGGAAGGAGACCCAGTACTTC
>-|TRBJ1-6|TRBV4-2|-
CASSQERGLPLHF
TGTGCCAGCAGCCAAGAGCGAGGGCTACCCCTCCACTTT
>-|TRBJ1-2|TRBV7-9|-
CASSLDAATSNYGYTF
TGTGCCAGCAGCTTAGATGCGGCCACTTCTAACTATGGCTACACCTTC
>-|TRBJ1-2|TRBV6-5|-
CASGGVGDYGYTF
TGTGCCAGTGGGGGGGTCGGGGACTATGGCTACACCTTC
>-|TRBJ1-5|TRBV18|-
CASSPSVLIGPQHF
TGTGCCAGCTCACCATCGGTTTTGATTGGGCCCCAGCATTTT
>TRBD1|TRBJ1-2|TRBV4-1|-
CASSQMTGAGYGYTF
TGCGCCAGCAGCCAGATGACAGGGGCGGGCTATGGCTACACCTTC
>TRBD1|TRBJ2-7|TRBV19|-
CASSGTGLSYEQYF
TGTGCCAGTAGCGGGACAGGCCTTTCCTACGAGCAGTACTTC
>-|TRBJ1-1|TRBV21-1|once
CASSKDGPRRTEAFF
TGTGCCAGCAGCAAAGATGGCCCAAGGAGGACTGAAGCTTTCTTT
>TRBD2|TRBJ2-5|TRBV5-4|-
CASSFLSGQETQYF
TGTGCCAGCAGCTTCCTTAGCGGGCAAGAGACCCAGTACTTC
>TRBD1|TRBJ1-1|TRBV19|-
CASRQGVTLNTEAFF
TGTGCCAGCCGACAGGGGGTCACTCTAAACACTGAAGCTTTCTTT
>-|TRBJ1-4|TRBV7-8|-
CASSFGQGNEKLFF
TGTGCCAGCAGCTTCGGTCAGGGCAATGAAAAACTGTTTTTT
>TRBD1|TRBJ1-2|TRBV7-3|-
CASSPQGVGGYTF
TGTGCCAGCAGCCCACAGGGGGTGGGTGGCTACACCTTC
>TRBD2|TRBJ2-2|TRBV18|-
CASSPNSGRTTGELFF
TGTGCCAGCTCACCCAATAGCGGGCGAACGACCGGGGAGCTGTTTTTT
>-|TRBJ1-1|TRBV3-1/TRBV3-2|-
CASSQVGNGGRYVFF
TGTGCCAGCAGCCAAGTAGGGAACGGGGGGCGGTATGTTTTCTTT
>-|TRBJ1-6|TRBV27|-
CASSLLSGGGSPLHF
TGTGCCAGCAGTTTATTATCGGGGGGCGGGTCACCCCTCCACTTT
>-|TRBJ2-4|TRBV6-1|-
CASSEDGVRAFLAKNIQYF
TGTGCCAGCAGTGAAGACGGCGTCAGGGCTTTTCTAGCCAAAAACATTCAGTACTTC
>TRBD1|TRBJ2-5|TRBV5-1|once
CASSPGLRQGALETQYF
TGCGCCAGCAGCCCCGGGCTCAGACAGGGGGCTCTGGAGACCCAGTACTTC
>TRBD2|TRBJ2-1|TRBV14|-
CASSQGASILAGDYNEQFF
TGTGCCAGCAGCCAAGGCGCCTCAATACTAGCGGGGGATTACAATGAGCAGTTCTTC
>-|TRBJ1-2|TRBV10-3|-
CAISDRYNYGYTF
TGTGCCATCAGTGACCGCTATAACTATGGCTACACCTTC
>TRBD1|TRBJ1-6|TRBV18|once
CASSPQGAGNSPLHF
TGTGCCAGCTCACCTCAGGGGGCGGGTAATTCACCCCTCCACTTT
>-|TRBJ1-5|TRBV2|-
CASSVGRGNNQPQHF
TGTGCCAGCAGTGTCGGCAGGGGCAACAATCAGCCCCAGCATTTT
>TRBD1|TRBJ1-4|TRBV14|once
CASSPRTGSDEKLFF
TGTGCCAGCAGCCCACGGACAGGGTCGGATGAAAAACTGTTTTTT
>-|TRBJ1-1|TRBV30|-
CASRPVRNTEAFF
TGTGCCTCGAGACCGGTACGGAACACTGAAGCTTTCTTT
>-|TRBJ2-3|TRBV5-6|-
CASTDSLEVTDTQYF
TGTGCCAGCACGGACAGCCTTGAAGTCACAGATACGCAGTATTTT
>-|TRBJ1-2|TRBV30|few
CASHGDKGDYGYTF
TGTGCCTCACACGGGGACAAAGGAGATTATGGCTACACCTTC
>-|TRBJ2-3|TRBV5-5|once
CASSRDTGPVGTQYF
TGTGCCAGCAGCCGGGACACGGGGCCGGTTGGTACGCAGTATTTT
>-|TRBJ1-3|TRBV6-2/TRBV6-3|-
CASSYSRRPSGNTIYF
TGTGCCAGCAGTTACTCGCGGCGACCCTCTGGAAACACCATATATTTT
>TRBD1|TRBJ1-5|TRBV28|-
CASSSGGGDNQPQHF
TGTGCCAGCAGTTCAGGGGGAGGAGACAATCAGCCCCAGCATTTT
>-|TRBJ2-1|TRBV7-9|-
CASSLRTARTAHNNEQFF
TGTGCCAGCAGCTTAAGAACCGCCCGGACAGCCCACAACAATGAGCAGTTCTTC
>-|TRBJ1-2|TRBV11-2|-
CASTETPTGSYGYTF
TGTGCCAGCACCGAAACCCCAACAGGGTCCTATGGCTACACCTTC
>-|TRBJ1-1|TRBV11-2|-
CASSFGEAAEAFF
TGTGCCAGCAGCTTCGGGGAGGCGGCTGAAGCTTTCTTT
>-|TRBJ2-7|TRBV5-6|-
CASSNRQLTYEQYF
TGTGCCAGCAGCAATAGACAGCTGACCTACGAGCAGTACTTC
>TRBD1|TRBJ1-6|TRBV11-3|-
CASSSGQPNSPLHF
TGTGCCAGCAGCTCGGGACAGCCTAATTCACCCCTCCACTTT
>TRBD2|TRBJ2-7|TRBV19|-
CASSMAGGVYEQYF
TGTGCCAGTAGTATGGCGGGGGGCGTCTACGAGCAGTACTTC
>-|TRBJ1-1|TRBV9|-
CASSVGLQGNTEAFF
TGTGCCAGCAGCGTAGGATTACAGGGGAACACTGAAGCTTTCTTT
>TRBD1|TRBJ1-4|TRBV5-1|-
CASSSQGVFEKLFF
TGCGCCAGCAGCTCCCAGGGGGTTTTTGAAAAACTGTTTTTT
>TRBD1|TRBJ1-6|TRBV5-5|-
CASSWGQRGNSPLHF
TGTGCCAGCAGCTGGGGACAGCGTGGGAATTCACCCCTCCACTTT
>TRBD1|TRBJ2-3|TRBV19|-
CASSIRTGSDTQYF
TGTGCCAGTAGTATTCGGACAGGGTCAGATACGCAGTATTTT
>TRBD1|TRBJ1-2|TRBV6-1|-
CASSEAPGQGYGYTF
TGTGCCAGCAGTGAAGCACCGGGACAGGGCTATGGCTACACCTTC
>-|TRBJ1-1|TRBV27|-
CASRYSSEAFF
TGTGCCAGCAGATACTCCTCCGAAGCTTTCTTT
>TRBD1|TRBJ2-1|TRBV29-1|-
CSVVLTGKVNEQFF
TGCAGCGTGGTCCTGACAGGGAAGGTCAATGAGCAGTTCTTC
>-|TRBJ1-5|TRBV6-2/TRBV6-3|-
CASSYSNRPQHF
TGTGCCAGCAGTTACTCGAACAGGCCCCAGCATTTT